The present entry profiles one T cell receptor beta chain with its context. Its antigen is still unknown. Base qualities are not provided; no much larger clone lies one nucleotide away. The germline V gene (reference sequence) provides CDR1 MNHEY and CDR2 SMNVEV. The CDR3 spans 11 residues, from the cysteine through the phenylalanine. Only the CDR3 part of the read is kept: 33 bases, read in frame from the first base. Trimming removed 0 bases from V and 11 bases from J, leaving 5 bases between the germline ends. This entry is derived from a study of shared clonotypes between healthy human individuals (dated by TCRdb to 2020 to 2022). The study in broad terms: Three men and two women, aged 18 to 49 years, made up the cohort. Per donor, three plates each were used for CD4 naive and CD4 memory, two for CD8 naive, and one for CD8 memory. The study deeply sequenced blood TCR repertoires of about 5 healthy adults to estimate repertoire size and the extent of clonotype sharing between individuals. Different laboratories and diverse techniques were used to prepare libraries and sequence TCR repertoires, to increase sequencing depth and limit assay-specific biases. Each donor's leukapheresis produced roughly between about 0.8 and 10 billion PBMCs. On the study overall, not on this receptor specifically: Naive subsets generally had larger estimated clonotype richness than memory subsets did. Pairwise subsampling indicated that sequencing depth was expected to affect the degree of clonotype sharing among donors. Because the study included a small number of donors, the genetic and exposure-history diversity represented was limited. Across a handful of donors, around 5% of naive CD4, around 3.5% of naive CD8, approximately 2.5% of memory CD4, and under 0.45% of memory CD8 clonotypes were shared. Sampling was restricted to blood, and TCR repertoires in tissue are likely to differ from TCR repertoires in blood. Rarefaction of sorted-subset datasets indicated incomplete sequencing despite the large sequencing depth. Compared with non-shared clonotypes, the clonotypes found in all four sorted-subset donors had higher generation probabilities.

CD8 naive samples were obtained by positive selection for CCR7 among CD45RO-negative cells, yielding a CD45RA+CCR7+ population from which TemRA cells were excluded. The donors were healthy, HIV-negative adults who had no recently reported acute infections or vaccinations. Only Caucasian adults living in Nashville, Tennessee, USA were represented among the donors. Blood was collected by leukapheresis, and PBMCs were isolated by Ficoll-Histopaque density gradient centrifugation and then cryopreserved in liquid nitrogen vapor phase. Analytical flow cytometry was used to check the purity and quantity of every magnetically sorted T cell population. Genomic DNA was isolated from every sorted fraction and measured by UV absorbance on a Nanodrop 2000c. Using the deep immunoSEQ assay, TCR CDR3 regions were amplified from genomic DNA by multiplex PCR. For each cell subset, the extracted genomic DNA was distributed evenly across all wells of several immunoSEQ 96-well plates, and each plate served as one replicate. For sorted subsets, roughly 190 ng of genomic DNA, equivalent to roughly 33,000 T cell genomes, went into each replicate PCR. The purified libraries were quantified using a Qubit 3.0 fluorometer, sized with a Bioanalyzer 2100, and then quantified again using the KAPA Library Quantification kit. Every immunoSEQ 96-well plate was sequenced on a dedicated single-read 150-cycle Illumina NextSeq 550 flow cell. The source study handled its data this way. Because the immunoSEQ output held only junctional sequences and lacked quality scores, the filtering could not match the filtering applied to full-length reads. Sequences were annotated with PyIR, a Python wrapper for IgBLAST v1.9, and V/J genes and CDR3 were assigned using IMGT germline references. Reads with weak V/J assignments (E-value above 1e-6), missing CDR3, stop codons, out-of-frame junctions, or ambiguous translated residues were removed. V3J clonotypes were defined as sequences sharing an identical inferred V gene, J gene, and CDR3 amino acid sequence. Percentage overlap between repertoires was calculated by dividing the number of shared unique clonotypes by the size of the smaller repertoire. RTK rarefaction, the Chao1 estimator, and Recon v2.1 estimates of unobserved clonotypes were used to assess repertoire richness. OLGA was used to compute generation probabilities for all TCRbeta clonotypes that the gDNA method yielded from several donors. TCRdb mirrors the immuneACCESS table, restricted to in-frame sequences. Some clones are absent from its copies; in checked studies, under half trace to an unresolved V gene, and the reason for the others is unknown. Clone size and V and J calls were adopted from that table, with D and trimming inferred from the DNA. Across this sample there are around 2,000,000 clones, with about 93% seen only once. Of the sample, around 1.7% falls within the top ten clones.

The material sequenced was naive CD8+ T cells from PBMCs. The cell subset or site label of this sample denotes: CD45RA+CCR7+. The sequence was obtained from a man aged 18 to 30 in good health. Some clones in this sample may be carry-over from other donors' samples. The chain uses TRBV27 and TRBJ2-1, with no confident D gene call. In nucleotide form, the sequence is TGTGCCAGCAGTTTATCCCAGCAGCAGTTCTTC. It codes for CASSLSQQQFF.